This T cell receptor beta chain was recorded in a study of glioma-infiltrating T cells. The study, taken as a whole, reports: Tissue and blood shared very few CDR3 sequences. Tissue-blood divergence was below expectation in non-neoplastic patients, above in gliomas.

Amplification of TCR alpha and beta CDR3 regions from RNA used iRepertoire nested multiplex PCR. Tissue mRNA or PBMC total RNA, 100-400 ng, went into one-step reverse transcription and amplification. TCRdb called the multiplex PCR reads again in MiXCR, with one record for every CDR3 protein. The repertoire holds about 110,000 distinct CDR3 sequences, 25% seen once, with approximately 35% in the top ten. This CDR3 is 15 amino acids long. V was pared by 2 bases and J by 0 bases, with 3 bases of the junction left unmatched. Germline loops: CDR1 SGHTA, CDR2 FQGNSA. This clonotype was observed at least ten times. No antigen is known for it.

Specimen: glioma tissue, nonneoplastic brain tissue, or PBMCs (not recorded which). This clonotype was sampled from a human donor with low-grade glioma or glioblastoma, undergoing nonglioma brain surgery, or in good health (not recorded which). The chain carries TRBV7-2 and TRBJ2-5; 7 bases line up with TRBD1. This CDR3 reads CASSLMGTDQETQYF. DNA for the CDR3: TGTGCCAGCAGCTTAATGGGGACAGACCAAGAGACCCAGTACTTC.